One and the same sample provided the 27 T cell receptor beta chains below, sequenced in a study of blood T cell repertoires in COVID-19. The table came from immunoSEQ multiplex PCR; TCRdb's copy has only in-frame clones and leaves some out. The sample yields 100,000 to 150,000 clones, approximately 80% seen once. Sequencing was done on a sample of peripheral blood. Receptor source: a man aged 35-49 years with active or convalescent COVID-19.

This clone was recorded once. CDR3 protein: CSVEGVRAFHEQYF. In DNA form, the CDR3 reads TGCAGCGTTGAAGGTGTCAGGGCGTTCCACGAGCAGTACTTC. This rearrangement joins TRBV29-1 to TRBJ2-7, with D perhaps TRBD1 (5 bases). Per germline, CDR1 SQVTM and CDR2 ANQGSEA. Trimming shortened V by 1 base and J by 5 bases, and 15 bases separated the two germline ends. This CDR3 comprises 14 residues.

The chain uses TRBV5-1 and TRBJ1-2, with 9 bases fitting TRBD1. V lost 4 bases and J lost 6; bases outside the gene matches: 7. The CDR3 runs 14 residues. From germline, CDR1 is SGHRS and CDR2 YFSETQ. For the CDR3, the DNA is TGCGCCAGCAGCCGTTTGGGACAGGGTGATGGCTACACCTTC. It is translated as CASSRLGQGDGYTF.

The rearrangement joins TRBV30 to TRBJ1-5; D unresolved. This CDR3 contains 14 residues. V lost 2 bases and J 3 bases, leaving 11 bases between the germline ends. Germline V gene lookup returns CDR1 GTSNPN and CDR2 SVGIG (reference sequence). This CDR3 reads CAWSTQTSNQPQHF. The CDR3, as DNA: TGTGCCTGGAGTACACAAACGTCCAATCAGCCCCAGCATTTT.

The chain links TRBV6-5 to TRBJ2-7; TRBD1 agrees at 9 bases. Germline trimming cut 4 bases from V and 1 base from J; bases unmatched to any gene: 5. This CDR3 contains 15 residues. Germline V CDR1 and CDR2: MNHEY, SVGAGI. CDR3 sequence: CASSSTGTGSYEQYF. Here the CDR3 DNA reads TGTGCCAGCAGTTCAACCGGGACAGGGTCCTACGAGCAGTACTTC.

This clone showed up just once. CDR3 region: CASAPGTSYYGYTF. In DNA, the CDR3 is TGTGCCAGCGCTCCGGGAACGTCCTACTATGGCTACACCTTC. V and J are TRBV7-9 and TRBJ1-2; D unclear. This CDR3 has 14 residues. The V end lost 8 bases, the J end lost 3 bases, and 16 bases lay between the germline ends. CDR1 and CDR2 from the germline V gene are SEHNR and FQNEAQ (reference sequence).

This chain links TRBV5-1 with TRBJ2-7; possibly TRBD1 for D (6 bases). Germline CDR1 SGHRS, CDR2 YFSETQ. Trimming stripped 1 base from V and 1 base from J, with 9 bases between. This CDR3 spans 14 amino acids. The CDR3 DNA follows: TGCGCCAGCAGCTTGTGGGACAATTCCTACGAGCAGTACTTC. This translates into CASSLWDNSYEQYF. Drawing the rest from reference TRBV5-1 and TRBJ2-7, the complete variable domain is KAGVTQTPRYLIKTRGQQVTLSCSPISGHRSVSWYQQTPGQGLQFLFEYFSETQRNKGNFPGRFSGRQFSNSRSEMNVSTLELGDSALYLCASSLWDNSYEQYFGPGTRLTVT.

The chain is built from TRBV7-9 and TRBJ2-1; the D is unclear. This CDR3 comprises 13 residues. Germline CDR1 and CDR2: SEHNR and FQNEAQ (reference sequence). Trimming cost V 2 bases and J 9 bases, with 11 bases left between them. DNA of the CDR3: TGTGCCAGCAGCTTATCCCCCATCGGTGAGCAGTTCTTC. This sequence encodes CASSLSPIGEQFF.

This clone was observed a few times. This chain uses TRBV2 with TRBJ2-1, with 8 bases aligning to TRBD1. Germline V CDR1 and CDR2: SNHLY, FYNNEI. The V and J ends lost 6 bases and 6 bases, in that order; junction bases with no gene match: 16. The CDR3 length is 17 residues. Here the CDR3 reads CASRLGQAMGRANEQFF. CDR3 nucleotides: TGTGCCAGCAGATTGGGACAGGCAATGGGTCGGGCCAATGAGCAGTTCTTC.

This chain connects TRBV9 to TRBJ2-3, with TRBD1 matching over 8 bases. The V gene end was trimmed by 2 bases and the J gene end by 4 bases; junction bases not matched to a gene: 6. The CDR3 has 15 amino acids. The V gene's germline CDR1 is SGDLS and CDR2 YYNGEE. The CDR3 sequence is CASSVRGREADTQYF. DNA for the CDR3: TGTGCCAGCAGCGTCAGGGGGCGTGAGGCAGATACGCAGTATTTT.

V is TRBV18 and J is TRBJ2-7, with 9 bases lining up with TRBD2. J lost 7 bases, V lost 3 bases, and 7 bases had no gene match. Germline loops: CDR1 KGHSH, CDR2 LQKENI. This CDR3 spans 14 amino acids. The CDR3 coding sequence is TGTGCCAGCTCACCGGGAGCGGGGGGTTTGGAGCAGTACTTC. It yields the protein CASSPGAGGLEQYF.

The chain links TRBV4-1 to TRBJ2-7; 10 bases map to TRBD2. The CDR3 contains 16 residues. Unmatched junction bases numbered 5, after V lost 2 bases and J lost 1 base. CDR1 is MGHRA, CDR2 YSYEKL, per germline. Here the CDR3 reads CASSQQTSGISYEQYF. CDR3 DNA: TGCGCCAGCAGCCAACAAACTAGCGGGATTTCCTACGAGCAGTACTTC.

The chain combines TRBV6-2 or TRBV6-3 with TRBJ1-1, with D unclear. Per germline, CDR1 MNHEY and CDR2 SVGEGT. This CDR3 contains 12 residues. Between the trimmed V and J ends, which lost 3 bases and 5 bases, there was a span of 7 bases. DNA of the CDR3: TGTGCCAGCAGTTATATACGGACTGAAGCTTTCTTT. It translates to CASSYIRTEAFF.

The chain is built from TRBV27 and TRBJ1-6; maybe TRBD1 (5 bases). Trimming left V 8 bases short and J 10 bases short, with 18 bases between. The CDR3 has 14 amino acids. The germline V gene has CDR1 MNHEY and CDR2 SMNVEV (reference sequence). The CDR3 spells CASSPWGGNSPLHF. The CDR3 region has the DNA TGTGCCAGCTCCCCTTGGGGGGGAAACTCACCCCTCCACTTT.

Details on this clone: Other DNA variants within this sample encode the same CDR3. V gene TRBV28 combines with J gene TRBJ2-7; D is undetermined. This CDR3 contains 15 residues. Looked up from germline, CDR1 is MDHEN and CDR2 is SYDVKM. V was shortened by 3 bases and J by 0 bases, with 12 bases between the two germline ends. The CDR3 region is CASSLNGGASYEQYF. The CDR3 region has the DNA TGTGCCAGCAGTTTGAACGGTGGAGCCTCCTACGAGCAGTACTTC.

Only one count was recorded for this clone. The gene calls are TRBV7-9 and TRBJ2-1; 7 bases agree with TRBD1. Unmatched junction bases numbered 2, after V lost 1 base and J lost 2 bases. The CDR3 spans 15 residues. The germline V gene encodes CDR1 SEHNR and CDR2 FQNEAQ (reference sequence). CDR3 sequence reads: CASSLGDRAYNEQFF. The CDR3 DNA sequence: TGTGCCAGCAGCTTAGGGGACAGAGCCTACAATGAGCAGTTCTTC.

Only a few counts were recorded for this clone. V gene TRBV6-4 combines with J gene TRBJ2-7, with D unresolved. Between the trimmed V and J ends, which lost 8 bases and 5 bases, there was a span of 4 bases. The CDR3 runs to 9 residues. Germline V CDR1 and CDR2: MRHNA, SNTAGT. CDR3 amino acids: CASPHEQYF. DNA for the CDR3: TGTGCCAGCCCTCACGAGCAGTACTTC.

The rearrangement links TRBV18 to TRBJ2-7, with D possibly being TRBD2 (7 bases). V was cut by 2 bases and J by 6 bases, with 8 bases left in between. The germline gives CDR1 KGHSH, CDR2 LQKENI. This CDR3 comprises 12 residues. For the CDR3, the DNA is TGTGCCAGCTCACCAAGGGGGGGCGAGCAGTACTTC. The encoded protein is CASSPRGGEQYF.

This clone was found a few times. This chain connects TRBV2 to TRBJ1-3; D gene uncertain. The V end was cut by 3 bases, the J end by 0 bases, with 9 bases between. CDR3 size: 15 residues. Germline CDR1 SNHLY, CDR2 FYNNEI. DNA of the CDR3: TGTGCCAGCAGTGATGCCGGAGCCTCTGGAAACACCATATATTTT. Translating gives CASSDAGASGNTIYF.

The chain uses TRBV29-1 and TRBJ2-7; no reliable D call. Germline V lookup: CDR1 SQVTM, CDR2 ANQGSEA. This CDR3 comprises 11 residues. V shed 0 bases and J shed 11 bases, with 11 bases lying between them. This CDR3 is CSVEDLTIEYF. The CDR3 nucleotides read TGCAGCGTTGAAGATCTCACCATAGAGTACTTC.

The chain joins TRBV19 to TRBJ1-2; no reliable D call. CDR1 LNHDA and CDR2 SQIVND come from the germline V gene (reference sequence). Trimming took off 7 bases at V and 8 bases at J, with 17 bases between the two ends. The CDR3 covers 13 residues. In DNA, the CDR3 is TGTGCCAGTACCCTTCGAGGTCGCTCGGGCTACACCTTC. Residues: CASTLRGRSGYTF.

The chain is built from TRBV5-5 and TRBJ1-1, with D unresolved. Trimming pared 0 bases from V and 6 bases from J, leaving 12 bases between. This CDR3 is built from 14 residues. The V gene's germline CDR1 is SGHKS and CDR2 YYEKEE (reference sequence). The CDR3 coding sequence is TGTGCCAGCAGCTTGGCCGGCGGGAGCGCTGAAGCTTTCTTT. Translated: CASSLAGGSAEAFF.

In this sample, this clone turned up a few times. The chain has TRBV5-1 and TRBJ1-1; TRBD1 matches 7 bases. V dropped 7 bases and J dropped 6; count of bases not matched to a gene: 6. The CDR3 has 12 residues. Germline loops: CDR1 SGHRS, CDR2 YFSETQ. CDR3 bases: TGCGCCAGCTCAGGGGGTTTATCTGAAGCTTTCTTT. Amino acid sequence: CASSGGLSEAFF. The full variable domain, with the rest looked up from reference TRBV5-1 and TRBJ1-1, is KAGVTQTPRYLIKTRGQQVTLSCSPISGHRSVSWYQQTPGQGLQFLFEYFSETQRNKGNFPGRFSGRQFSNSRSEMNVSTLELGDSALYLCASSGGLSEAFFGQGTRLTVV.

This rearrangement joins TRBV7-7 to TRBJ2-1; the match to TRBD2 covers 8 bases. The germline V gene encodes CDR1 SSHAT and CDR2 FNYEAQ (reference sequence). CDR3 length: 15 residues. V lost 2 bases and J lost 6; bases outside the gene matches: 6. The CDR3 nucleotides are TGTGCCAGCAGCTTAACAGCGGGAGTTAGCAATGAGCAGTTCTTC. Its protein is CASSLTAGVSNEQFF.

The genes are TRBV13 and TRBJ2-5; D gene ambiguous. The CDR3 has 13 residues. Germline loops: CDR1 PRHDT, CDR2 FYEKMQ (reference sequence). Trimming removed 5 bases from V and 1 base from J, with 8 bases in between. The chain's CDR3 is CASSPSRQETQYF. The DNA for the CDR3 is TGTGCCAGCAGCCCTTCCCGCCAAGAGACCCAGTACTTC.

V is TRBV27 and J is TRBJ1-1, with unresolved D. Per germline, CDR1 MNHEY and CDR2 SMNVEV (reference sequence). The CDR3 loop spans 13 amino acids. Trimming shortened V by 2 bases and J by 6 bases, and 10 bases separated the two germline ends. Written as DNA, the CDR3 is TGTGCCAGCAGTTTAATCGAGGATTCTGAAGCTTTCTTT. This gives the protein CASSLIEDSEAFF.

The chain has TRBV28 and TRBJ2-1; 7 bases are shared with TRBD2. The CDR3 covers 13 residues. CDR1 MDHEN and CDR2 SYDVKM come from the germline V gene. V trimming: 6 bases; J trimming: 6 bases; junction bases outside the gene matches: 5. CDR3 sequence reads: CASSPGLPNEQFF. CDR3 nucleotides: TGTGCCAGCAGCCCGGGACTACCCAATGAGCAGTTCTTC.

With respect to this clone: The sample contains more than one DNA sequence encoding this CDR3. V is TRBV5-1 and J is TRBJ1-4; tentatively, D is TRBD1 (6 bases). Between the trimmed V and J ends, which lost 2 bases and 0 bases, there was a span of 8 bases. The CDR3 has 15 residues. CDR1 is SGHRS, CDR2 YFSETQ, per germline. The CDR3 is CASSLQGATNEKLFF. CDR3 sequence (DNA): TGCGCCAGCAGCTTACAGGGAGCAACTAATGAAAAACTGTTTTTT. The full variable domain, rest sourced from reference TRBV5-1 and TRBJ1-4, is KAGVTQTPRYLIKTRGQQVTLSCSPISGHRSVSWYQQTPGQGLQFLFEYFSETQRNKGNFPGRFSGRQFSNSRSEMNVSTLELGDSALYLCASSLQGATNEKLFFGSGTQLSVL.